This T cell receptor (beta chain) was identified during a study of cytomegalovirus exposure and HLA in healthy donors. The PCR made use of 60 Vbeta and 13 Jbeta primers. The protocol was immunoSEQ multiplex PCR, while the TCRdb copy is restricted to in-frame clones and leaves out a portion. The table for this sample gives approximately 170,000 clones. Study conclusions and caveats: TRBV6-2, TRBV6-3 and other indistinguishable V segments were excluded.

This CDR3 comprises 14 residues. Germline V gene data show CDR1 as SGHAT and CDR2 as FQDESV (reference sequence). The V and J ends lost 4 bases and 4 bases, in that order; junction bases with no gene match: 3. Details on this clone: Its antigen is undetermined.

These donors, healthy bone marrow donors, were studied. The material sequenced was PBMCs. The clonotype comes from a young woman in good health and CMV-seropositive. The chain uses TRBV11-1 and TRBJ1-4; 7 positions match TRBD1. CDR3 bases: TGTGCCAGCAGCTCCGGGACAGTTAATGAAAAACTGTTTTTT. Translated: CASSSGTVNEKLFF.